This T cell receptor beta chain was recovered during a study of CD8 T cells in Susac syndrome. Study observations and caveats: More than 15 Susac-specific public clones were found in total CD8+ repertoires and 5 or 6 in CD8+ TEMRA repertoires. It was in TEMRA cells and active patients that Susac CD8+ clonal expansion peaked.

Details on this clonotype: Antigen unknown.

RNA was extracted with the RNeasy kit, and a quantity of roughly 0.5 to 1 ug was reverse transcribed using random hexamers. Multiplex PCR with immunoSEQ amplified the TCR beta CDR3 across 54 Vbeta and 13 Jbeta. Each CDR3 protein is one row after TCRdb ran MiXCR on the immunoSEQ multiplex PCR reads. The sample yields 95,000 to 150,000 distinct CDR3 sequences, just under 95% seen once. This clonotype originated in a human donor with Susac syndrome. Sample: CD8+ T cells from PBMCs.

The CDR3 region is CASSVEYGELSSYEQYF. The CDR3 DNA is TGTGCCAGCAGCGTAGAGTACGGGGAGCTGAGCTCCTACGAGCAGTACTTC. This chain joins TRBV9 and TRBJ2-7; tentative D call: TRBD2 (5 bases). This CDR3 is built from 17 residues. Looked up from germline, CDR1 is SGDLS and CDR2 is YYNGEE. The V end was cut by 0 bases, the J end by 0 bases, with 16 bases between. Looking up the rest from reference TRBV9 and TRBJ2-7 gives the full variable domain: DSGVTQTPKHLITATGQRVTLRCSPRSGDLSVYWYQQSLDQGLQFLIQYYNGEERAKGNILERFSAQQFPDLHSELNLSSLELGDSALYFCASSVEYGELSSYEQYFGPGTRLTVT.